The present T cell receptor (beta chain) was sequenced within a study of T cell changes during pregnancy in multiple sclerosis. The V and J ends lost 6 bases and 6 bases, in that order; junction bases with no gene match: 10. CDR1 and CDR2 (germline): SNHLY, FYNNEI. The CDR3 loop spans 15 amino acids. Sequencing used immunoSEQ multiplex PCR; TCRdb keeps in-frame clones, though not all of them. This table holds about 98,000 clones, roughly nine tenths found once. This receptor was taken from a female donor in good health, enrolled as a control in a pregnancy study. The V gene is TRBV2, the J gene TRBJ2-7; 11 positions agree with TRBD2. Sequenced material: peripheral blood, taken after pregnancy. Here the CDR3 DNA reads TGTGCCAGCAGGGGGACTAGCGGTGTGTTTGGCGAGCAGTACTTC. Protein product: CASRGTSGVFGEQYF.